The TCR beta chain under discussion was sequenced for a study of blood T cell repertoires in COVID-19. About the study: Samples taken during acute and convalescent COVID-19 were collected in the United States, Italy and Spain. Nucleic acid was either cDNA or gDNA, and it came from T cells, B-cell-depleted T cells, or PBMCs.

Clones were read by immunoSEQ multiplex PCR, and TCRdb kept only the in-frame ones, dropping some. This sample yields around 330,000 clones, of which roughly 90% are seen a single time; 2.6% belongs to the top ten. Those who participated ranged in age from roughly 18 to 100 years and resided in 20 to 25 US areas. Recovery among Cohort 3 donors was established by two negative PCRs, clearance, or symptom resolution. This clone was found once. Sequenced sample: PBMCs or T cells enriched from blood (not recorded which). The sequence was obtained from a man aged 55 to 70 who had recovered from COVID-19.

The CDR3 sequence: CASSQVGNHEQYF. In DNA form, the CDR3 reads TGCGCCAGCAGCCAAGTCGGGAACCACGAGCAGTACTTC. The chain combines TRBV4-3 with TRBJ2-7, with D possibly matching TRBD2 (5 bases). In germline, CDR1 is LGHNA, CDR2 YSLEER. This CDR3 has 13 amino acids. Trimming left V 1 base short and J 5 bases short, with 9 bases between.